This T cell receptor (beta chain) was identified in a study of cytomegalovirus exposure and HLA in healthy donors. As for this clone: The antigen remains unidentified.

From germline, CDR1 is MDHEN and CDR2 SYDVKM. V lost 6 bases to trimming and J lost 0 bases, with 14 bases between them. CDR3 length: 15 residues. Findings and caveats of the study: There were reportedly fewer N-insertions in an Asian-associated ancestry cluster than the approximately 670-donor mean, in a later analysis.

The PCR was carried out with 60 Vbeta primers and 13 Jbeta primers. Data came from immunoSEQ multiplex PCR; TCRdb stores just in-frame clones and leaves some out. This table holds tens of thousands of clones. The clonotype originates from a man between 45 and 60 years old in good health and CMV-seronegative. The sequenced material came from PBMCs. The chain has TRBV28 and TRBJ1-2; D may be TRBD1 (5 bases). CDR3 loop: CASSYPGGSNYGYTF. CDR3 sequence (DNA): TGTGCCAGCAGCTACCCGGGGGGTTCTAACTATGGCTACACCTTC.